This T cell receptor beta chain was captured by sequencing in a study of T cell responses to AZD1222 COVID-19 vaccine. The CDR3 spans 14 residues. CDR1 MDHEN and CDR2 SYDVKM come from the germline V gene. V trimming: 5 bases; J trimming: 3 bases; junction bases outside the gene matches: 5. Data came from immunoSEQ multiplex PCR; TCRdb stores just in-frame clones and leaves some out. This table holds about 110,000 clones, 70% to 90% found once. General study results and limits: No repertoire was sampled before or during the peak T cell response, only after it. Spike-specific TCR breadth and depth were elevated following two AZD1222 doses.

In the case of this clone: Its antigen is unknown.

This clonotype was obtained from an adult who received the AZD1222 COVID-19 vaccine. V and J are TRBV28 and TRBJ1-1; 8 bases line up with TRBD1. The sequences come from peripheral blood, collected 28 days after the second AZD1222 dose. CDR3 amino acids: CASSPGGAYTEAFF. CDR3 bases: TGTGCCAGCAGTCCAGGGGGCGCGTACACTGAAGCTTTCTTT.